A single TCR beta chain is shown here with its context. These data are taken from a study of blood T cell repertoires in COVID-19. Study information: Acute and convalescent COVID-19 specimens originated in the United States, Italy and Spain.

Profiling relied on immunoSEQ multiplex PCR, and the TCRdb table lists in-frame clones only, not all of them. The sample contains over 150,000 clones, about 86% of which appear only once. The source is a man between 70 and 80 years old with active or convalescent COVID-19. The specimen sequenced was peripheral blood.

CDR3 coding DNA: TGTGCCAGTAGTCCACTAGAGGGCTTTTCGGCTAATGAAAAACTGTTTTTT. Encoded protein: CASSPLEGFSANEKLFF. The V and J genes are TRBV19 and TRBJ1-4; D remains unclear. The CDR3 is 17 residues long. V was cut by 5 bases and J by 3 bases, with 19 bases left in between. Germline V CDR1 and CDR2: LNHDA, SQIVND (reference sequence). The whole variable domain, filled in from reference TRBV19 and TRBJ1-4, reads DGGITQSPKYLFRKEGQNVTLSCEQNLNHDAMYWYRQDPGQGLRLIYYSQIVNDFQKGDIAEGYSVSREKKESFPLTVTSAQKNPTAFYLCASSPLEGFSANEKLFFGSGTQLSVL.